A selection of T cell receptor beta chains follows, all from one sample in a study of beta chain features in type 1 diabetes. TCRdb keeps only in-frame clones here, not all; method: immunoSEQ multiplex PCR. Of a few hundred thousand clones in the sample, about 24% were seen once. The sample taken for sequencing was naive CD4+ T cells from blood. The source is a woman aged 25 to 39 with type 1 diabetes. The CDR3 runs from the conserved cysteine through the conserved F or W. Fields, in order: V gene, D gene, clone size, J gene, CDR3 DNA, CDR3 protein. The D gene is left open where the match is weak. The size field is filled for only some rows; it gives once, few, many or a size class.

v_call: TRBV7-9; d_call: TRBD1; clone_size: NA; j_call: TRBJ1-2; cdr3_nt: TGTGCCAGCAGCTCCCGGGACAGGGAAGAGCTTAACTATGGCTACACCTTC; cdr3_aa: CASSSRDREELNYGYTF
v_call: TRBV13; d_call: NA; clone_size: NA; j_call: TRBJ1-1; cdr3_nt: TGTGCCAGCAGCTTAGGCGACACCCCGAACACTGAAGCTTTCTTT; cdr3_aa: CASSLGDTPNTEAFF
v_call: TRBV2; d_call: NA; clone_size: NA; j_call: TRBJ1-2; cdr3_nt: TGTGCCAGCAGTCTCGGGACATCGAATGGCTACACCTTC; cdr3_aa: CASSLGTSNGYTF
v_call: TRBV2; d_call: NA; clone_size: few; j_call: TRBJ2-1; cdr3_nt: TGTGCCAGTAAGCCCTTGAATGAGCAGTTCTTC; cdr3_aa: CASKPLNEQFF
v_call: TRBV5-4; d_call: NA; clone_size: NA; j_call: TRBJ2-2; cdr3_nt: TGTGCCAGCAGCTTGGCGGCGGCGAACACCGGGGAGCTGTTTTTT; cdr3_aa: CASSLAAANTGELFF
v_call: TRBV15; d_call: NA; clone_size: few; j_call: TRBJ2-1; cdr3_nt: TGTGCCACCAGCAGAAGGGAGATTCCCTCCTACAATGAGCAGTTCTTC; cdr3_aa: CATSRREIPSYNEQFF
v_call: TRBV21-1; d_call: NA; clone_size: few; j_call: TRBJ1-1; cdr3_nt: TGTGCCAGCAGCAAAGTGACAGGGTTGGACACTGAAGCTTTCTTT; cdr3_aa: CASSKVTGLDTEAFF
v_call: TRBV18; d_call: NA; clone_size: NA; j_call: TRBJ1-5; cdr3_nt: TGTGCCAGCTCACCCGGGATCAATGGCAATCAGCCCCAGCATTTT; cdr3_aa: CASSPGINGNQPQHF
v_call: TRBV25-1; d_call: NA; clone_size: few; j_call: TRBJ2-3; cdr3_nt: TGTGCCAGCAGAAGAGGACTGAGCACAGATACGCAGTATTTT; cdr3_aa: CASRRGLSTDTQYF
v_call: TRBV7-8; d_call: TRBD2; clone_size: few; j_call: TRBJ2-1; cdr3_nt: TGTGCCAGCAGCCCGGGACTAGCGGGAGGGCTTGAGCAGTTCTTC; cdr3_aa: CASSPGLAGGLEQFF
v_call: TRBV5-1; d_call: TRBD2; clone_size: few; j_call: TRBJ2-1; cdr3_nt: TGCGCCAGCAGCTCCCCGGGACTAGGGTCCTACAATGAGCAGTTCTTC; cdr3_aa: CASSSPGLGSYNEQFF
v_call: TRBV11-2; d_call: TRBD1; clone_size: few; j_call: TRBJ2-4; cdr3_nt: TGTGCCAGCGCCACAGGGGGAGGAAACATTCAGTACTTC; cdr3_aa: CASATGGGNIQYF
v_call: TRBV4-2; d_call: TRBD2; clone_size: NA; j_call: TRBJ2-1; cdr3_nt: TGTGCCAGCAGCCAAACTAGCGGAGACAATGAGCAGTTCTTC; cdr3_aa: CASSQTSGDNEQFF
v_call: TRBV5-1; d_call: TRBD1; clone_size: NA; j_call: TRBJ2-4; cdr3_nt: TGCGCCAGCAGCCCTTCCCCCTCCTCCGACAGGGTAATTCAGTACTTC; cdr3_aa: CASSPSPSSDRVIQYF
v_call: TRBV5-6; d_call: NA; clone_size: few; j_call: TRBJ2-5; cdr3_nt: TGTGCCAGCAGCAACGGAGAGACCCAGTACTTC; cdr3_aa: CASSNGETQYF
v_call: TRBV9; d_call: TRBD1; clone_size: few; j_call: TRBJ2-1; cdr3_nt: TGTGCCAGCAGCGTTGGGACAGGGGAGAAGGGGCAGTTCTTC; cdr3_aa: CASSVGTGEKGQFF
v_call: TRBV5-6; d_call: NA; clone_size: few; j_call: TRBJ2-7; cdr3_nt: TGTGCCAGCAGCTTCCGGGACAATCAGCAGTACTTC; cdr3_aa: CASSFRDNQQYF
v_call: TRBV18; d_call: NA; clone_size: NA; j_call: TRBJ2-5; cdr3_nt: TGTGCCAGCTCACCACCGGGGCAAGTTAAGACCCAGTACTTC; cdr3_aa: CASSPPGQVKTQYF
v_call: TRBV14; d_call: TRBD2; clone_size: few; j_call: TRBJ2-5; cdr3_nt: TGTGCCAGCAGCACCCGGACTAGCCGGGGGACCCAGTACTTC; cdr3_aa: CASSTRTSRGTQYF
v_call: TRBV19; d_call: NA; clone_size: few; j_call: TRBJ2-4; cdr3_nt: TGTGCCAGTAGTTTGGGAGAAGTGGGAAACATTCAGTACTTC; cdr3_aa: CASSLGEVGNIQYF
v_call: TRBV7-3; d_call: NA; clone_size: NA; j_call: TRBJ1-1; cdr3_nt: TGTGCCAGCAGCACCCGGGGGGGAGCTGAAGCTTTCTTT; cdr3_aa: CASSTRGGAEAFF
v_call: TRBV9; d_call: TRBD2; clone_size: NA; j_call: TRBJ2-2; cdr3_nt: TGTGCCAGCAGCCCCCGAGCGGGAGGAAAGAACACCGGGGAGCTGTTTTTT; cdr3_aa: CASSPRAGGKNTGELFF
v_call: TRBV5-4; d_call: NA; clone_size: NA; j_call: TRBJ1-2; cdr3_nt: TGTGCCAGCAGCTTGGCCCCCGGGGTTCAGTATGGCTACACCTTC; cdr3_aa: CASSLAPGVQYGYTF
v_call: TRBV30; d_call: TRBD1; clone_size: few; j_call: TRBJ1-5; cdr3_nt: TGTGCCGGCGGGACAGCTAATAGCAATCAGCCCCAGCATTTT; cdr3_aa: CAGGTANSNQPQHF
v_call: TRBV28; d_call: NA; clone_size: NA; j_call: TRBJ2-7; cdr3_nt: TGTGCCAGCAGTTTTGCGCCAGGGTTCTCGGTATACGAGCAGTACTTC; cdr3_aa: CASSFAPGFSVYEQYF
v_call: TRBV7-3; d_call: TRBD2; clone_size: NA; j_call: TRBJ2-6; cdr3_nt: TGTGCCAGCAGCTCCGGGGGGGCTGGGGCCAACGTCCTGACTTTC; cdr3_aa: CASSSGGAGANVLTF
v_call: TRBV2; d_call: NA; clone_size: few; j_call: TRBJ1-2; cdr3_nt: TGTGCCAGCAGTTGGCCAGGGGTACTTCGGAGCTACACCTTC; cdr3_aa: CASSWPGVLRSYTF
v_call: TRBV30; d_call: TRBD1; clone_size: few; j_call: TRBJ1-4; cdr3_nt: TGTGCCTGTACAGGGGATAATGAAAAACTGTTTTTT; cdr3_aa: CACTGDNEKLFF
v_call: TRBV7-9; d_call: TRBD1; clone_size: few; j_call: TRBJ1-2; cdr3_nt: TGTGCCAGCAGCTTAGAAGGGACAGTCTATGGCTACACCTTC; cdr3_aa: CASSLEGTVYGYTF